Sequencing of this T cell receptor beta chain was carried out in a study of vaccination and CD4 T cells after COVID-19. Looking at the study overall: Convalescent patients were SARS-CoV-2 positive by nasal swab PCR; several mild, one severe.

Study-level findings and limits: Only relatively few convalescent patients were studied, and early post-infection timepoints were not analyzed. From around 20 to 38, the median of SARS-CoV-2-reactive clonotypes rose without reaching significance.

Oncomine TCR Beta short-read sequencing was applied to DNA from cultured CD4+ T cells. Via MiXCR, TCRdb re-called the PCR reads, giving one row per CDR3 protein. This sample yields fewer than 3,500 distinct CDR3 sequences, of which approximately 30% are seen a single time; about 40% belongs to the top ten. CDR3 length: 16 amino acids. The ends lost 2 bases at V and 9 bases at J; junction bases unmatched: 12. The V gene's germline CDR1 is MNHEY and CDR2 SVGEGT. Noted treatment: approximately 10-day PBMC culture with coronavirus spike peptide pools or control peptides (ViraFEST assay). Comments on this clonotype: The target antigen is unknown.

This chain joins TRBV6-2 or TRBV6-3 and TRBJ2-1; 8 nucleotides match TRBD2. This receptor was identified in a human donor who had recovered from COVID-19. The sequenced material came from CD4+ T cells from blood, cultured in vitro. The CDR3 coding sequence is TGTGCCAGCAGTTACCTAAGCGGGGGTTCTACATTTGAGCAGTTCTTC. It yields the protein CASSYLSGGSTFEQFF.